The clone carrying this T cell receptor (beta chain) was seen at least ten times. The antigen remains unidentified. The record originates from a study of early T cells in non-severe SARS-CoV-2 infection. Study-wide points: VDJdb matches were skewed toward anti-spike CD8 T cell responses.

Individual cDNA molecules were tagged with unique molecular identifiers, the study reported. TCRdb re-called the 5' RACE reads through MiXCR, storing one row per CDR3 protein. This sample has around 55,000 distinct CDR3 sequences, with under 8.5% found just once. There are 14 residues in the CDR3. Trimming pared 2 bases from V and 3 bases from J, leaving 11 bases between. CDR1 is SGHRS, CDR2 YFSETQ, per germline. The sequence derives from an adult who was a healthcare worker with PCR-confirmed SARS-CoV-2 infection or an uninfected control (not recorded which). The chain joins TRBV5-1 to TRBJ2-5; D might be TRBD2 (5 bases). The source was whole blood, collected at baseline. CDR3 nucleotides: TGCGCCAGCAGCTTCTCTGGACTCGAAGAGACCCAGTACTTC. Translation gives CASSFSGLEETQYF.